One sample yielded the 13 T cell receptor beta chains listed below, sequenced in a study of blood T cells in healthy people across ages. PCR was performed a second time for about 7 to 12 cycles using a sample-barcoded 5' primer and a J-beta primer mix. TCRdb ran MiXCR on the 5' RACE reads and lists one entry per CDR3 protein. The data hold about 830,000 distinct CDR3 sequences, with about three fifths observed a single time. The sequencing sample was made of blood. These receptors were obtained from a man aged 30-40 years in good health.

This clonotype was seen only a few times. The rearrangement joins TRBV12-5 to TRBJ2-5; 7 nucleotides match TRBD2. The germline V gene has CDR1 LGHNT and CDR2 FRNRAP. J gave up 5 bases and V 8 bases, and 8 bases lay outside the gene matches. This CDR3 spans 13 amino acids. The CDR3 DNA reads TGTGCTAGTCGGCAAGCGGGGTCGGAGACCCAGTACTTC. Translation gives CASRQAGSETQYF.

The chain is built from TRBV6-5 and TRBJ1-5; 8 positions agree with TRBD1. With V trimmed by 5 bases and J by 1 base, 4 bases remained unmatched. From germline, CDR1 is MNHEY and CDR2 SVGAGI. The CDR3 totals 15 residues. CDR3 in amino acids: CASSKTGVSNQPQHF. The CDR3 DNA follows: TGTGCCAGCAGTAAGACAGGGGTAAGCAATCAGCCCCAGCATTTT.

The rearrangement uses TRBV6-1 and TRBJ2-7; 8 bases align to TRBD1. The CDR3 extends over 13 amino acids. Germline-derived CDR1 and CDR2 are MNHNS and SASEGT. V lost 6 bases to trimming and J lost 5 bases; unmatched junction nucleotides: 6. The CDR3 coding sequence is TGTGCCAGCAGAACGCCAGGGGGCAACGAGCAGTACTTC. Protein sequence: CASRTPGGNEQYF.

In its sample, this clonotype was seen a few times. The chain is built from TRBV28 and TRBJ2-7, with 12 bases matching TRBD2. V gave up 3 bases and J gave up 5 bases; unmatched junction bases: 5. Germline values: CDR1 MDHEN, CDR2 SYDVKM. The CDR3 length is 15 residues. DNA for the CDR3: TGTGCCAGCAGTTTGACTAGCGGGAGACCCGACGAGCAGTACTTC. Protein: CASSLTSGRPDEQYF.

CDR3 protein: CASSITGGGAGANVLTF. CDR3 coding DNA: TGTGCCAGTAGTATCACAGGGGGCGGTGCTGGGGCCAACGTCCTGACTTTC. The chain uses TRBV19 and TRBJ2-6; TRBD1 aligns across 9 bases. Losses at the gene ends were 3 bases for V and 2 bases for J; bases not matched to a gene: 5. Germline assignment: CDR1 LNHDA and CDR2 SQIVND (reference sequence). The CDR3 runs 17 residues.

This clonotype has more than one count but fewer than ten. This sequence joins TRBV24-1 and TRBJ1-2; D call uncertain. The CDR3 covers 13 residues. V was clipped by 3 bases and J by 7 bases, with 11 bases between them. From germline, CDR1 is KGHDR and CDR2 SFDVKD. The CDR3 DNA reads as TGTGCCACCAGTGATGACCCAGGACGTGGCTACACCTTC. It codes for CATSDDPGRGYTF.

There are a few counts of this clonotype. The V and J genes are TRBV28 and TRBJ2-4; 7 bases align to TRBD2. The germline CDR1 and CDR2 sequences are MDHEN and SYDVKM. The CDR3 covers 13 residues. Losses at the gene ends were 9 bases for V and 0 bases for J; bases not matched to a gene: 2. DNA for the CDR3: TGTGCCAGTCTAGCGGCAGCCAAAAACATTCAGTACTTC. Protein sequence: CASLAAAKNIQYF.

Details on this clonotype: A junction boundary mismatches the germline segment, possibly from a read error. The chain employs TRBV24-1 and TRBJ2-1; 13 bases agree with TRBD2. This CDR3 is built from 16 residues. The germline gives CDR1 KGHDR, CDR2 SFDVKD. The CDR3 here is CATSETGTSGDNEKFF. The CDR3 bases are TGTGCCACCAGTGAAACCGGGACTAGCGGGGACAATGAGAAGTTCTTC.

This clonotype is a singleton in its sample. V is TRBV18 and J is TRBJ2-4; D is perhaps TRBD1 or TRBD2 (5 bases each). The assigned J gene may be wrong: the sequence end matches TRBJ2-7 better. The CDR3 totals 13 residues. CDR1 KGHSH and CDR2 LQKENI come from the germline V gene. The CDR3 loop reads CASTGTDDYEQYF. CDR3 in DNA: TGTGCCAGCACCGGGACGGACGACTACGAGCAGTACTTC.

The rearrangement joins TRBV20-1 to TRBJ2-2, with D perhaps TRBD2 (5 bases). Looked up from germline, CDR1 is DFQATT and CDR2 is SNEGSKA (reference sequence). CDR3 length: 13 amino acids. V was pared by 2 bases and J by 3 bases, with 7 bases between. CDR3 DNA: TGCAGTGCTAGACACGGGGACACCGGGGAGCTGTTTTTT. Its translation: CSARHGDTGELFF.

V and J are TRBV20-1 and TRBJ2-5, with TRBD2 matching 11 bases. V shed 0 bases and J 11 bases; nucleotides not matched to a gene: 14. This CDR3 spans 16 amino acids. Germline V gene lookup returns CDR1 DFQATT and CDR2 SNEGSKA (reference sequence). Here the CDR3 DNA reads TGCAGTGCTAGAGAAGAACTAGCGGGAGAAGTCGATGAGCAGTACTTC. This translates into CSAREELAGEVDEQYF.

Turning to this clonotype: Its ends do not fully match the called genes, so a read error is possible. The J gene is TRBJ2-4, the V gene TRBV30, with TRBD2 identical over 7 bases. The J call is uncertain, as TRBJ2-7 better fits the DNA end. CDR1 is GTSNPN and CDR2 is SVGIG in the germline V gene (reference sequence). This CDR3 region has 14 residues. In DNA form, the CDR3 reads TGTGCCTGGTGTGTTCTTAGCGGGCCCTACGAGCAGTACTTC. It translates to CAWCVLSGPYEQYF.

This clonotype was counted once. The CDR3 loop reads CSAHKYRGQGGSEQYF. CDR3 sequence (DNA): TGCAGTGCTCATAAATACCGGGGACAGGGGGGGAGCGAGCAGTACTTC. This sequence joins TRBV20-1 and TRBJ2-7, with 11 bases matching TRBD1. The junction had 15 bases not matched to a gene; V was cut back by 5 bases and J by 6 bases. This CDR3 region has 16 residues. Per germline, CDR1 DFQATT and CDR2 SNEGSKA (reference sequence).